This TCR beta chain is drawn from a study of blood T cells in healthy people across ages. Study findings and constraints: Observed TCR beta diversity showed a strong correlation with the percentage of naive T cells as measured by flow cytometry. Fewer expanded clones and more diversity marked long-lived versus aged donors.

Notes on this clonotype: Its antigen is not identified. The germline gene is not matched at one end of the junction; a read error may be the cause.

Germline assignment: CDR1 SGDLS and CDR2 YYNGEE. This CDR3 spans 15 amino acids. It was with a sample-barcoded 5' primer and a J-beta primer mix that a second PCR of about 6 to 12 cycles was run. TCRdb ran MiXCR on the 5' RACE reads and lists one entry per CDR3 protein. Found here are over 950,000 distinct CDR3 sequences, about two fifths of them singletons; the top ten hold approximately 14%. This clonotype was sampled from a man in his late teens or twenties in good health. Sequencing was carried out using blood. J is TRBJ1-2 and V is TRBV9; a weak D match, TRBD1 (6 bases). CDR3 nucleotide sequence: TGTGCTAGCAGTCAGGGGCCCCTTTCTAACTATGGCTACACCTTC. This codes for CASSQGPLSNYGYTF.